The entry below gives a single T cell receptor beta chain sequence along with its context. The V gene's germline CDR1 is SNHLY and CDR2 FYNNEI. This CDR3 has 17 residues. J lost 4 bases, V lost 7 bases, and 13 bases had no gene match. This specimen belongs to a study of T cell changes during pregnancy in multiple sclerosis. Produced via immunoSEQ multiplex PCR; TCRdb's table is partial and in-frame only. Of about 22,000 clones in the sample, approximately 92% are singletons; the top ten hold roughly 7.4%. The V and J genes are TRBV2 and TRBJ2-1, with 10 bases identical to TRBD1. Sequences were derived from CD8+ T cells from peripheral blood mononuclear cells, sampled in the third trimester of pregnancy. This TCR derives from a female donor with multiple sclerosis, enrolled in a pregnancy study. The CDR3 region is CASKEDYGGQGYNEQFF. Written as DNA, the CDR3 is TGTGCCAGCAAGGAAGATTACGGGGGACAGGGGTACAATGAGCAGTTCTTC.